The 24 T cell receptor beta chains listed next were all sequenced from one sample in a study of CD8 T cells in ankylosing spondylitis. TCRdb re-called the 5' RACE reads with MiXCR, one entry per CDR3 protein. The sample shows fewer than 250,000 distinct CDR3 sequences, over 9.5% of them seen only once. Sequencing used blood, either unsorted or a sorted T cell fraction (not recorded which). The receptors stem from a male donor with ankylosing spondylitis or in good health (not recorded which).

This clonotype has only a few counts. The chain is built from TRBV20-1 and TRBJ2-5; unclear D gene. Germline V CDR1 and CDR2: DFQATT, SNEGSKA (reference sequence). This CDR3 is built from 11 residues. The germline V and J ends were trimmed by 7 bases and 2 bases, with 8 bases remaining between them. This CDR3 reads CSGTVQETQYF. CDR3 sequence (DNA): TGCAGTGGAACGGTACAAGAGACCCAGTACTTC.

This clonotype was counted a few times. The CDR3 DNA reads TGTGCCAGCAGCCAGACAGGAGGCGACGAGCAGTACTTC. This codes for CASSQTGGDEQYF. V and J are TRBV5-6 and TRBJ2-7, with D perhaps matching TRBD1 (6 bases). V was trimmed by 4 bases and J by 5 bases, leaving 13 bases between them. The CDR3 is made up of 13 amino acids. Germline V gene data show CDR1 as SGHDT and CDR2 as YYEEEE. The variable domain in full, with the rest retrieved from reference TRBV5-6 and TRBJ2-7, is DAGVTQSPTHLIKTRGQQVTLRCSPKSGHDTVSWYQQALGQGPQFIFQYYEEEERQRGNFPDRFSGHQFPNYSSELNVNALLLGDSALYLCASSQTGGDEQYFGPGTRLTVT.

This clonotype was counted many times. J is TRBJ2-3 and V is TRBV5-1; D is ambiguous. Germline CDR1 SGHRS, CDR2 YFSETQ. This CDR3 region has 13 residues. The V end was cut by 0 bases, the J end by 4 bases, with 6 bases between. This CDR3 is CASSLASADTQYF. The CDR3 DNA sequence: TGCGCCAGCAGCTTGGCTAGTGCAGATACGCAGTATTTT.

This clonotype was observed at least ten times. CDR3 coding DNA: TGTGCCAGCAGGAGAGGGAGAGAGACCCAGTACTTC. Its translation: CASRRGRETQYF. The J gene is TRBJ2-5, the V gene TRBV12-3 or TRBV12-4; weak D call: TRBD2 (5 bases). This CDR3 region has 12 residues. Trimming removed 6 bases from V and 4 bases from J, with 9 bases in between.

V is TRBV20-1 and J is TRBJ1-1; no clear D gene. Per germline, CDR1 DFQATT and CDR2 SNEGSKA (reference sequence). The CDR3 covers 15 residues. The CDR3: CRQRGLNLENTEAFF. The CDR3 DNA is TGCAGGCAGCGGGGTCTTAATTTGGAGAACACTGAAGCTTTCTTT.

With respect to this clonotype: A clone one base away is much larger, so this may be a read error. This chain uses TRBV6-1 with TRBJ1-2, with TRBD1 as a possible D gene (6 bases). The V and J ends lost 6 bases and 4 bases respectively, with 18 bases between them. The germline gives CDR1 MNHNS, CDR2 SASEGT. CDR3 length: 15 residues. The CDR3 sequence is CASSLARGGLYGYTF. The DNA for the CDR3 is TGTGCCAGCAGCCTCGCCCGGGGGGGGCTCTATGGCTACACCTTC.

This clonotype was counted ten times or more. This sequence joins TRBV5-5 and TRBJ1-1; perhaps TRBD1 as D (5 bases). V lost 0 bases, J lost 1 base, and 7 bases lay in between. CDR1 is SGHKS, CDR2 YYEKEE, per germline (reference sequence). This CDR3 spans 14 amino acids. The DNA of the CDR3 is TGTGCCAGCAGCTTGGGACAGAGGAACACTGAAGCTTTCTTT. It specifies CASSLGQRNTEAFF.

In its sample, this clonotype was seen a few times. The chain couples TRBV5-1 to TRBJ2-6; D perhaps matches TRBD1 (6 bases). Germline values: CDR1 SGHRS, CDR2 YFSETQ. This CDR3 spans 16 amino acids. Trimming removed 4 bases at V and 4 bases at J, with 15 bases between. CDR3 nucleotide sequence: TGCGCCAGCAGCCGAGAGGGGGTATCGGGGGCCAACGTCCTGACTTTC. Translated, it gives CASSREGVSGANVLTF. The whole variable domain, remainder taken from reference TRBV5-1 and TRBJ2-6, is KAGVTQTPRYLIKTRGQQVTLSCSPISGHRSVSWYQQTPGQGLQFLFEYFSETQRNKGNFPGRFSGRQFSNSRSEMNVSTLELGDSALYLCASSREGVSGANVLTFGAGSRLTVL.

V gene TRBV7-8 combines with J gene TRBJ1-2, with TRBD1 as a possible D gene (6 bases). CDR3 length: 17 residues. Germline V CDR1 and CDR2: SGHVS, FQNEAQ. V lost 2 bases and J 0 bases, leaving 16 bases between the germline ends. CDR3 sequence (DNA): TGTGCCAGCAGCTTAAGGGCAGGGGCAGCTACTAACTATGGCTACACCTTC. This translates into CASSLRAGAATNYGYTF. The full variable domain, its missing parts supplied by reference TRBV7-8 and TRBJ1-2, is GAGVSQSPRYKVAKRGQDVALRCDPISGHVSLFWYQQALGQGPEFLTYFQNEAQLDKSGLPSDRFFAERPEGSVSTLKIQRTQQEDSAVYLCASSLRAGAATNYGYTFGSGTRLTVV.

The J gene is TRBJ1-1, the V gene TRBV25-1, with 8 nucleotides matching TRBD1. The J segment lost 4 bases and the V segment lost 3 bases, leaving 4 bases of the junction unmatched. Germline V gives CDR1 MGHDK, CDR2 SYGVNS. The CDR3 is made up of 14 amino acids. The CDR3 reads CASSENRGATEAFF. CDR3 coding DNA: TGTGCCAGCAGTGAGAACAGGGGGGCCACTGAAGCTTTCTTT.

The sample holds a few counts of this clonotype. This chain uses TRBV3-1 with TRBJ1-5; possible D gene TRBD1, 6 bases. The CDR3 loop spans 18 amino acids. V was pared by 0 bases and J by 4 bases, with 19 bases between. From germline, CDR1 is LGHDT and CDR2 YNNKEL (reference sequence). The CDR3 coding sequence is TGTGCCAGCAGCCAAGATCCTCCGGGGGGCGGGGGGAATCAGCCCCAGCATTTT. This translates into CASSQDPPGGGGNQPQHF.

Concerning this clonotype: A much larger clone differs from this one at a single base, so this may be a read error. The CDR3 nucleotides read TGTGCCAGCAGCTCCGGGACAGGGGGCGCGTTAATCTACGAGCAGTACTTC. Its translation is CASSSGTGGALIYEQYF. The chain combines TRBV13 with TRBJ2-7; 12 bases map to TRBD1. The germline V gene encodes CDR1 PRHDT and CDR2 FYEKMQ (reference sequence). The ends lost 4 bases at V and 3 bases at J; junction bases unmatched: 10. This CDR3 is built from 17 residues.

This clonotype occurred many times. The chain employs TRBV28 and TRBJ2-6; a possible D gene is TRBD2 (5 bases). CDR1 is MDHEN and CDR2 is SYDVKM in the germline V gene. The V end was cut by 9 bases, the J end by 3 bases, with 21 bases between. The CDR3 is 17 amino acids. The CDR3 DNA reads TGTGCCAGTGCCCGGACTCTTAGGCTGGGTGGGGCCAACGTCCTGACTTTC. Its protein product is CASARTLRLGGANVLTF.

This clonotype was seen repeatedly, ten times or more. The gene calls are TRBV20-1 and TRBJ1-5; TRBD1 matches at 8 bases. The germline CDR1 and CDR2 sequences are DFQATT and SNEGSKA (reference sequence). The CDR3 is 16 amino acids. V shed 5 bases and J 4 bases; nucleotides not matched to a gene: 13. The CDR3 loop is CSAVDRGRSGNQPQHF. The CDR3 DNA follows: TGCAGTGCTGTCGACAGGGGAAGATCAGGAAATCAGCCCCAGCATTTT.

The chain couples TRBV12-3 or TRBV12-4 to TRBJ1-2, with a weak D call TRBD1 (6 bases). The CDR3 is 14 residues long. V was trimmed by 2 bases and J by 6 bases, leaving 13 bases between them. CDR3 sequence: CASSLPGGGDGYTF. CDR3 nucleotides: TGTGCCAGCAGTTTACCGGGAGGGGGTGATGGCTACACCTTC.

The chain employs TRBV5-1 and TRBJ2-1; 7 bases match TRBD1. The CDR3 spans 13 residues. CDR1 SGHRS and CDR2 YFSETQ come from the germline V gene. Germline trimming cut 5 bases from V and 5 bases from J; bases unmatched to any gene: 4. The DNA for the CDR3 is TGCGCCAGCAGGGTGGGACAGAACAATGAGCAGTTCTTC. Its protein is CASRVGQNNEQFF.

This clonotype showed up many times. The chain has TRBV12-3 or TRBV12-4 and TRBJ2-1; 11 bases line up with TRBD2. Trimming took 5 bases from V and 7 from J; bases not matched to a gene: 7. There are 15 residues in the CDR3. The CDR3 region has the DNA TGTGCCAGCAGTAGGGGGCCTAGCGGGGGGAATGAGCAGTTCTTC. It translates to CASSRGPSGGNEQFF.

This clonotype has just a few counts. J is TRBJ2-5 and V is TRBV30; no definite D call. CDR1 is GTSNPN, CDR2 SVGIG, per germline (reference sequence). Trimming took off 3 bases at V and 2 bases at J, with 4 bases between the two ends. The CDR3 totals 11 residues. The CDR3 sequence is CAWRPQETQYF. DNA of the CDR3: TGTGCCTGGAGGCCTCAAGAGACCCAGTACTTC.

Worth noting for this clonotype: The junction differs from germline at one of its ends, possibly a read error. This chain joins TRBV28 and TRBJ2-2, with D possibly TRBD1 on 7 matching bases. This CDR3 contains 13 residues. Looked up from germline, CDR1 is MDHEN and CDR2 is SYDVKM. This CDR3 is CASRSGGGRKLLF. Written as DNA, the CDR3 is TGTGCCAGCAGATCAGGGGGTGGGAGGAAGCTGCTTTTT.

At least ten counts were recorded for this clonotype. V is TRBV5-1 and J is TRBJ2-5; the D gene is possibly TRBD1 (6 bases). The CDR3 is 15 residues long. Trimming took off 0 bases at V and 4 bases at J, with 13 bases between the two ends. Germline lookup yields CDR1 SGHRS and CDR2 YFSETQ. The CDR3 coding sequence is TGCGCCAGCAGCTTGGCGTTTGGACAGCCAGAGACCCAGTACTTC. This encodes CASSLAFGQPETQYF.

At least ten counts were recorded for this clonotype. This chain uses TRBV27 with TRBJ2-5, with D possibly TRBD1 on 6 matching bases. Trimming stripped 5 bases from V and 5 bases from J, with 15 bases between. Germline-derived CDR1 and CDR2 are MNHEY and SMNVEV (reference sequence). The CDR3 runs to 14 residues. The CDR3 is CASSVTGTRETQYF. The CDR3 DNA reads TGTGCCAGCAGTGTTACAGGGACGCGGGAGACCCAGTACTTC.

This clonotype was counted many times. The CDR3 DNA follows: TGCAGTGCTCTTCTTCGCACCGGGGGCGCCGATGGCTACACCTTC. Its protein is CSALLRTGGADGYTF. The rearrangement joins TRBV20-1 to TRBJ1-2; TRBD1 is a possible D gene (6 bases). Per germline, CDR1 DFQATT and CDR2 SNEGSKA (reference sequence). V dropped 5 bases and J dropped 6 bases, with 22 bases sitting between them. The CDR3 contains 15 residues.

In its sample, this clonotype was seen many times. CDR3 protein: CASSDEGGYTEAFF. In DNA, the CDR3 is TGTGCCAGCAGTGACGAGGGAGGGTACACTGAAGCTTTCTTT. The V gene is TRBV27, the J gene TRBJ1-1; D not certain. CDR1 is MNHEY, CDR2 SMNVEV, per germline (reference sequence). V was trimmed by 5 bases and J by 3 bases, leaving 13 bases between them. This CDR3 is 14 amino acids long.

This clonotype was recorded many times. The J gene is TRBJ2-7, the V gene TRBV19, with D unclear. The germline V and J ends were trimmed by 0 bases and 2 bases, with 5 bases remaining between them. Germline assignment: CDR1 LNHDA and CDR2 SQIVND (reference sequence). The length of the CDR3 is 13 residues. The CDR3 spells CASSIDTAYEQYF. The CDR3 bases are TGTGCCAGTAGTATAGATACAGCCTACGAGCAGTACTTC.